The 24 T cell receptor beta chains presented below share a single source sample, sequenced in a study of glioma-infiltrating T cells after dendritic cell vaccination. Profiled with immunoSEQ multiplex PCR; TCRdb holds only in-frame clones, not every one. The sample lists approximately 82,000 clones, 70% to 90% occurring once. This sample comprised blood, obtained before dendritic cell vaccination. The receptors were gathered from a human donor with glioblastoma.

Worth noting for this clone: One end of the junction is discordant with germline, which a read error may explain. Here the CDR3 DNA reads TGTGCCAGCAGGAGACCGGGACAGGGCTCCCACGAGCAGTACTTC. This gives the protein CASRRPGQGSHEQYF. The J gene is TRBJ2-7, the V gene TRBV27, with TRBD1 matching over 9 bases. Germline-derived CDR1 and CDR2 are MNHEY and SMNVEV (reference sequence). The CDR3 consists of 15 residues.

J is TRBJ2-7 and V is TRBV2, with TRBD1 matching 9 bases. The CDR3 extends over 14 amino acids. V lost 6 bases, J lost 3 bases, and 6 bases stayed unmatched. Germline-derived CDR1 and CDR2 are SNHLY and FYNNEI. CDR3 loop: CASRLGQGFYEQYF. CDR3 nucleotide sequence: TGTGCCAGCAGGTTAGGACAGGGGTTCTACGAGCAGTACTTC.

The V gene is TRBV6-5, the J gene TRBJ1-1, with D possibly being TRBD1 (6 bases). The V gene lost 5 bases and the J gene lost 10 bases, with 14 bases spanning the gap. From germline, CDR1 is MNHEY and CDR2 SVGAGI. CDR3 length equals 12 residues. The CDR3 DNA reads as TGTGCCAGCAGTACGGAGACAGGCGGAGCTTTCTTT. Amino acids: CASSTETGGAFF.

Written as DNA, the CDR3 is TGTGCCAGCAGTGAACGGGGACAGGGGGGAACTGAAGCTTTCTTT. It codes for CASSERGQGGTEAFF. The chain combines TRBV6-1 with TRBJ1-1; 11 bases are a match to TRBD1. The CDR3 covers 15 residues. Germline V gene data show CDR1 as MNHNS and CDR2 as SASEGT. Losses at the gene ends were 2 bases for V and 5 bases for J; bases not matched to a gene: 4.

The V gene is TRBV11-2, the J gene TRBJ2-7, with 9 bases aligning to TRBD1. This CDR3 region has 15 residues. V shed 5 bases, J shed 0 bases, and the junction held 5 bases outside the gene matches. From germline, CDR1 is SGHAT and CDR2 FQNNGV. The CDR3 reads CASSPGTGNSYEQYF. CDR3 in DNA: TGTGCCAGCAGCCCCGGGACAGGGAACTCCTACGAGCAGTACTTC.

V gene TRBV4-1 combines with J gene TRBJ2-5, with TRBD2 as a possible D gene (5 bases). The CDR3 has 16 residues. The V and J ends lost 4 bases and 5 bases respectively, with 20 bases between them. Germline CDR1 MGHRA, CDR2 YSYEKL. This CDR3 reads CASSRGEGLSIETQYF. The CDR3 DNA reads TGCGCCAGCAGCCGCGGAGAGGGCCTATCGATCGAGACCCAGTACTTC.

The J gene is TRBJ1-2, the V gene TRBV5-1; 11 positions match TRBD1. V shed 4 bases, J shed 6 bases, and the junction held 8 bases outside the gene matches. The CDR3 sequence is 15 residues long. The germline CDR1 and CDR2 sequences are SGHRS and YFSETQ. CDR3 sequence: CASSLTRGQGDGYTF. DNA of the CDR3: TGCGCCAGCAGCCTAACCCGGGGACAGGGGGATGGCTACACCTTC.

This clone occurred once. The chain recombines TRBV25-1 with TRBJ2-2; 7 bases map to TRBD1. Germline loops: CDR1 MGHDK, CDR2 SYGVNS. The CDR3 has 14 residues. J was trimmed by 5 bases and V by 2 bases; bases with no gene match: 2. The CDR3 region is CASSEDRVTGELFF. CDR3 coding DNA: TGTGCCAGCAGTGAAGACAGGGTAACCGGGGAGCTGTTTTTT.

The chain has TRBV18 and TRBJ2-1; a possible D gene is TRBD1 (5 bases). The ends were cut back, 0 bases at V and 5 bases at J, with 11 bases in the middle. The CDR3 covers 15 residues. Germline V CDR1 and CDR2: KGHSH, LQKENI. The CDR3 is CASSPPMGQNNEQFF. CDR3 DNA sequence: TGTGCCAGCTCACCACCGATGGGGCAGAACAATGAGCAGTTCTTC.

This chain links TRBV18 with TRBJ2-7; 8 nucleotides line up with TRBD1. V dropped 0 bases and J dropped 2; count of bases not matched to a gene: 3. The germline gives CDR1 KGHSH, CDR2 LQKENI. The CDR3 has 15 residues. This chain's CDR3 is CASSPPDRVTYEQYF. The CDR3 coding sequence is TGTGCCAGCTCACCACCGGACAGGGTAACCTACGAGCAGTACTTC.

CDR3 DNA sequence: TGTGCCAGCAGCAAACAGGGACAGTATAATTCACCCCTCCACTTT. Translating gives CASSKQGQYNSPLHF. V is TRBV11-3 and J is TRBJ1-6, with TRBD1 identical over 7 bases. Germline CDR1 and CDR2: SGHNT and YENEEA. This CDR3 is 15 amino acids long. Trimming took 5 bases from V and 4 from J; bases not matched to a gene: 5.

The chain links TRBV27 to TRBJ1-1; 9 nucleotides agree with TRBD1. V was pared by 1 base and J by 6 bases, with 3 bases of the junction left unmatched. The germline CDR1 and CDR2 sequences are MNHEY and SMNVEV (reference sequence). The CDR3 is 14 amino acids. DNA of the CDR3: TGTGCCAGCAGTTTATTGGGACAGGGCGCTGAAGCTTTCTTT. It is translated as CASSLLGQGAEAFF.

Here the CDR3 reads CASKQGGDGYTF. The CDR3 coding sequence is TGTGCCAGTAAACAGGGCGGTGATGGCTACACCTTC. The V gene is TRBV19, the J gene TRBJ1-2; D might be TRBD1 (6 bases). Germline assignment: CDR1 LNHDA and CDR2 SQIVND (reference sequence). The length of the CDR3 is 12 residues. V lost 7 bases and J 6 bases, leaving 12 bases between the germline ends.

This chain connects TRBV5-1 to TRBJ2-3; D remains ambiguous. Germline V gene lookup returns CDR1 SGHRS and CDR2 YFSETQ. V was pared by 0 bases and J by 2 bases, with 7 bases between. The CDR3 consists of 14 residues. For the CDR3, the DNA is TGCGCCAGCAGCTTGGGCGTCTACACAGATACGCAGTATTTT. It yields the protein CASSLGVYTDTQYF.

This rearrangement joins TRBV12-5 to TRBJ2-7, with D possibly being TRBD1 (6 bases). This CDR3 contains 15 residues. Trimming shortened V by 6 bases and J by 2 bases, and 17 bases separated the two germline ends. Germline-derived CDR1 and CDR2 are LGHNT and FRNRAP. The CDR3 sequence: CASGRDRSPPYEQYF. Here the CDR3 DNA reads TGTGCTAGTGGAAGAGACAGGTCCCCCCCCTACGAGCAGTACTTC.

CDR3 loop: CATSTDRLAKNIQYF. CDR3 coding DNA: TGTGCCACCAGCACCGACAGATTAGCCAAAAACATTCAGTACTTC. The gene calls are TRBV15 and TRBJ2-4; D is perhaps TRBD1 (5 bases). CDR1 LNHNV and CDR2 YYDKDF come from the germline V gene (reference sequence). This CDR3 is 15 amino acids long. Trimming cost V 4 bases and J 0 bases, with 10 bases left between them.

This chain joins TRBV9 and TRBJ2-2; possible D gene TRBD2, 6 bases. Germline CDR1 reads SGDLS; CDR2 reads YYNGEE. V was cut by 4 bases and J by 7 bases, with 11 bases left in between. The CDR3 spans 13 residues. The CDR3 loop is CASSPHGGGELFF. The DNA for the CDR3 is TGTGCCAGCAGCCCTCACGGGGGCGGGGAGCTGTTTTTT.

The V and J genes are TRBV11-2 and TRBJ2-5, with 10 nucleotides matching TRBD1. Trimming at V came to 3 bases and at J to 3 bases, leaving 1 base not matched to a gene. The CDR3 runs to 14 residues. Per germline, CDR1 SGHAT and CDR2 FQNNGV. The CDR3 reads CASSFGQGEETQYF. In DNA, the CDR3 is TGTGCCAGCAGCTTCGGACAGGGGGAAGAGACCCAGTACTTC.

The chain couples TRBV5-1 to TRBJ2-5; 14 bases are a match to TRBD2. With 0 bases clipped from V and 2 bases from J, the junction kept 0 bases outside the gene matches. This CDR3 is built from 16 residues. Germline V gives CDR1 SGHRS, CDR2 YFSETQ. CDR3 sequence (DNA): TGCGCCAGCAGCTTGGGGACTAGCGGGGGGCAAGAGACCCAGTACTTC. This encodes CASSLGTSGGQETQYF.

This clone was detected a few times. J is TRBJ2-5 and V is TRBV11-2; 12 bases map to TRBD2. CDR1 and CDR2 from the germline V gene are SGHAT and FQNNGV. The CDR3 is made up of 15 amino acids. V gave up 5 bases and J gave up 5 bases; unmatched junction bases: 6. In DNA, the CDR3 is TGTGCCAGCAGCCTGGCTAGCGGGAGGGACGAGACCCAGTACTTC. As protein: CASSLASGRDETQYF.

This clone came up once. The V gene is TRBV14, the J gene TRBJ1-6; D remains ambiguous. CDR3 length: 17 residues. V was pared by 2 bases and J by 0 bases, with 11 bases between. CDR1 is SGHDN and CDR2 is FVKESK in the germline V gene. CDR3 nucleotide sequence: TGTGCCAGCAGCCAACAAACGGGGAGCTCCTATAATTCACCCCTCCACTTT. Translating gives CASSQQTGSSYNSPLHF. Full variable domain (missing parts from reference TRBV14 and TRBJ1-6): EAGVTQFPSHSVIEKGQTVTLRCDPISGHDNLYWYRRVMGKEIKFLLHFVKESKQDESGMPNNRFLAERTGGTYSTLKVQPAELEDSGVYFCASSQQTGSSYNSPLHFGNGTRLTVT.

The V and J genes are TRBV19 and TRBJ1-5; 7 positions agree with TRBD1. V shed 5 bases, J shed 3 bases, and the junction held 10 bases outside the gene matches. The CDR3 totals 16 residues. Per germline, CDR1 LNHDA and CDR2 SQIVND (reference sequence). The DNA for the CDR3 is TGTGCCAGTAGTGCGCGCGGGACAGAATTCAATCAGCCCCAGCATTTT. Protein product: CASSARGTEFNQPQHF.

The CDR3 DNA reads as TGCAGCACGTCCAGGGGTGAGGGTGAAGCTTTCTTT. This translates into CSTSRGEGEAFF. The V gene is TRBV29-1, the J gene TRBJ1-1; tentative D call: TRBD1 (6 bases). The CDR3 covers 12 residues. Deletions cut 8 bases from V and 7 bases from J, with 17 bases between. Germline V CDR1 and CDR2: SQVTM, ANQGSEA.

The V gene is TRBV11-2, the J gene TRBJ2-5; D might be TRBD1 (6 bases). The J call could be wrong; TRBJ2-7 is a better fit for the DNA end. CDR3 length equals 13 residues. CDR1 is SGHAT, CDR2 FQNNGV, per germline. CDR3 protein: CASSGYQGYEQYF. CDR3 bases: TGTGCCAGCAGCGGCTACCAGGGGTACGAGCAGTACTTC.